This T cell receptor beta chain stems from a study of blood T cell repertoires in COVID-19. Whole-study context: There were acute and convalescent COVID-19 samples, and they came from the United States, Italy and Spain. PBMCs, B-cell-depleted T cells, or T cells provided the cDNA or gDNA that made up the material.

Assay used: immunoSEQ multiplex PCR; TCRdb lists only in-frame clones, some missing. Among over 250,000 clones, 86% were seen once, and the ten largest hold around 14%. Seattle researchers signed up patients amid active infection and tracked them longitudinally. The origin of this receptor is a woman aged 65 to 85 with COVID-19, enrolled during active disease. The sequenced sample consisted of peripheral blood.

For the CDR3, the DNA is TGTGCCAGCGGGGGCCAAGTAGGAGGTTCACCCCTCCACTTT. It encodes CASGGQVGGSPLHF. This sequence joins TRBV6-5 and TRBJ1-6; D may be TRBD1 (6 bases). Germline V gene data show CDR1 as MNHEY and CDR2 as SVGAGI. The CDR3 is 14 amino acids. V lost 8 bases and J lost 9, with 17 bases in between.